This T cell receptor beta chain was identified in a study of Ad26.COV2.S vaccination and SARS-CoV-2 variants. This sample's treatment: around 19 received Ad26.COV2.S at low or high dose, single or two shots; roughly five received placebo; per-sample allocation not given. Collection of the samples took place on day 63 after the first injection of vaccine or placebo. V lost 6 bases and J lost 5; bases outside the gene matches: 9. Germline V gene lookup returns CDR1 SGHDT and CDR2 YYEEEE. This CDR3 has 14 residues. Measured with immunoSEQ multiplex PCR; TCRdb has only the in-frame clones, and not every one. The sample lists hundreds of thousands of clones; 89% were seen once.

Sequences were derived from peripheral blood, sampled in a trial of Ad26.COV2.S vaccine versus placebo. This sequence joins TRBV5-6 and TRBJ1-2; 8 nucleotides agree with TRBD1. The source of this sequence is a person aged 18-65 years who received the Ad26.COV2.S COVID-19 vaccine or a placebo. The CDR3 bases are TGTGCCAGCACCCTCAGCAGGGGGCGTTATGGCTACACCTTC. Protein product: CASTLSRGRYGYTF.